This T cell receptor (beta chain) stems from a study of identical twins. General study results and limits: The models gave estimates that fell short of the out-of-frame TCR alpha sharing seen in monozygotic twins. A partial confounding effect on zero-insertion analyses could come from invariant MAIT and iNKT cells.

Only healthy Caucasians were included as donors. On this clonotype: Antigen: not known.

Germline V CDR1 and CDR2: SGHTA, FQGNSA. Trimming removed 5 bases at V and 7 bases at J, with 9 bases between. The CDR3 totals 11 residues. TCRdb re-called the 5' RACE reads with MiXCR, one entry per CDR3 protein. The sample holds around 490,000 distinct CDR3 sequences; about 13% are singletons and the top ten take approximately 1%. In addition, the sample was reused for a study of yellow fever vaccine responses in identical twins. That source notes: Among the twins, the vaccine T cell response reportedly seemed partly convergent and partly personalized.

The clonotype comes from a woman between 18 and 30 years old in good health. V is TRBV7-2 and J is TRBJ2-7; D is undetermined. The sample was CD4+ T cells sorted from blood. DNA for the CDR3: TGTGCCAGCAGCGCACGACTTGAGCAGTACTTC. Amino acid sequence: CASSARLEQYF.